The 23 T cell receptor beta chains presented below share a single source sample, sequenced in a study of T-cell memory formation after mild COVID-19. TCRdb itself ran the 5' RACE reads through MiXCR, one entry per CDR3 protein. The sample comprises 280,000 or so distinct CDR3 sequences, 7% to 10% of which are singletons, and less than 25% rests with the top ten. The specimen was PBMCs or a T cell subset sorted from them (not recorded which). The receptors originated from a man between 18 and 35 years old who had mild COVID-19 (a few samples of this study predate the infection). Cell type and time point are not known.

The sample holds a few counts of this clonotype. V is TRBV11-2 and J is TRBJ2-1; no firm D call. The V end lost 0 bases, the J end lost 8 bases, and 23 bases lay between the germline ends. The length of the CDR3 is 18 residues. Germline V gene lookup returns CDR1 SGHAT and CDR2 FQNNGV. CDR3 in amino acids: CASSLDGWANSPRDEQFF. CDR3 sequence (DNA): TGTGCCAGCAGCTTAGATGGTTGGGCAAACTCACCCCGGGATGAGCAGTTCTTC.

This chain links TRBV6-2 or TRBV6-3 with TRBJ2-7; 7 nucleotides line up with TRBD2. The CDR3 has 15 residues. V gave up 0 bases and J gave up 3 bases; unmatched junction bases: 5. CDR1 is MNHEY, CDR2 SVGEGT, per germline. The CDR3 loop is CASSYSARGGYEQYF. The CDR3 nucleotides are TGTGCCAGCAGTTACTCCGCTCGCGGGGGCTACGAGCAGTACTTC.

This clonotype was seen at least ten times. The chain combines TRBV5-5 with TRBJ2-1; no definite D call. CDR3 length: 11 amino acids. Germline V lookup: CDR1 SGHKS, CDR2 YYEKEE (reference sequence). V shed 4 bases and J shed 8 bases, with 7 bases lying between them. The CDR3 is CASSPLHEQFF. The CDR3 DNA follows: TGTGCCAGCAGCCCCCTACATGAGCAGTTCTTC.

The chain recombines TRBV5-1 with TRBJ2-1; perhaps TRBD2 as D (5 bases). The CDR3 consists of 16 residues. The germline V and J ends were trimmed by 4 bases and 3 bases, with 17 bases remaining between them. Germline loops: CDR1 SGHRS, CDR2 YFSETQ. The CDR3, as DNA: TGCGCCAGCAGCCCCGGTCCCCGAGGGTTCTACAATGAGCAGTTCTTC. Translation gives CASSPGPRGFYNEQFF. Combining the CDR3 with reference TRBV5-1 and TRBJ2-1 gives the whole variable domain KAGVTQTPRYLIKTRGQQVTLSCSPISGHRSVSWYQQTPGQGLQFLFEYFSETQRNKGNFPGRFSGRQFSNSRSEMNVSTLELGDSALYLCASSPGPRGFYNEQFFGPGTRLTVL.

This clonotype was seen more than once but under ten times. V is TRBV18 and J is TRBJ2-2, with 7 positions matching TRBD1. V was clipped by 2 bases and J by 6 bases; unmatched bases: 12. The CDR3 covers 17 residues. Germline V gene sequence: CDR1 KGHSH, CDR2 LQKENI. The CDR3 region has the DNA TGTGCCAGCTCACCAACTGGCGGAGACAGGGTCGCCGGGGAGCTGTTTTTT. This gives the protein CASSPTGGDRVAGELFF.

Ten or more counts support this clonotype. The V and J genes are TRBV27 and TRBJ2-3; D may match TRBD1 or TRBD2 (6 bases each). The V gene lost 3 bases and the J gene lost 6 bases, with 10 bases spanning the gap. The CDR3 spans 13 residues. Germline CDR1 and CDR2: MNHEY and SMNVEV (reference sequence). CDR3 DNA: TGTGCCAGCAGTTTTCGGGGGCGGGATACGCAGTATTTT. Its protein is CASSFRGRDTQYF.

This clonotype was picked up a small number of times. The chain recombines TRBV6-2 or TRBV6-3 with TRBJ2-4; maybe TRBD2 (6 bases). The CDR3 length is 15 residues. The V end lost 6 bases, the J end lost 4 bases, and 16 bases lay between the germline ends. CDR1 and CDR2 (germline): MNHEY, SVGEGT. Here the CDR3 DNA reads TGTGCCAGCAGCCCTACGCGGGATCGAAAAAACATTCAGTACTTC. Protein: CASSPTRDRKNIQYF.

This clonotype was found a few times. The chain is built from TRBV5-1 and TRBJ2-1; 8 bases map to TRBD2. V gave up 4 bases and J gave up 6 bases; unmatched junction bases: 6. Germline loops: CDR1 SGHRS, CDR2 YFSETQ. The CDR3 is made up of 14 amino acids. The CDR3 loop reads CASSPLAGPNEQFF. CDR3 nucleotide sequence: TGCGCCAGCAGCCCATTAGCGGGGCCCAATGAGCAGTTCTTC.

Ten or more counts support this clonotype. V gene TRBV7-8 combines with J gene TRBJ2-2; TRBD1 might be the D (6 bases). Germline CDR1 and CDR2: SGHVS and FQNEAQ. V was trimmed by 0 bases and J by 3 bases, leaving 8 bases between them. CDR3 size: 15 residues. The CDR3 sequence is CASSLADSHTGELFF. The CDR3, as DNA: TGTGCCAGCAGCTTAGCGGACAGTCACACCGGGGAGCTGTTTTTT.

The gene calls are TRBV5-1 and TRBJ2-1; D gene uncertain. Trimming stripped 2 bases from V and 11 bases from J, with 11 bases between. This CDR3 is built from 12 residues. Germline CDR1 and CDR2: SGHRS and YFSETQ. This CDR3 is CASSFTPNQQFF. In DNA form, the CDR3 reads TGCGCCAGCAGCTTCACTCCGAATCAGCAGTTCTTC.

The CDR3 region has the DNA TGTGCCAGCTCGGACAGGGGGAGTTACGAGCAGTACTTC. It codes for CASSDRGSYEQYF. The chain uses TRBV12-3 or TRBV12-4 and TRBJ2-7, with 10 nucleotides matching TRBD1. Germline trimming cut 8 bases from V and 4 bases from J; bases unmatched to any gene: 5. The CDR3 is 13 residues long.

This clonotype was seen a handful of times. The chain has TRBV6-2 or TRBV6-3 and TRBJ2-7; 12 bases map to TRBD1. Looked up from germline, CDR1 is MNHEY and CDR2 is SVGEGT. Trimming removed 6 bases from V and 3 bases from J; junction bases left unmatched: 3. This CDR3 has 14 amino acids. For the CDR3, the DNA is TGTGCCAGCAGAGGGACAGGGGGCCGCTACGAGCAGTACGTC. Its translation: CASRGTGGRYEQYV.

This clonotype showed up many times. The chain's CDR3 is CASSPQGTEGEKLFF. CDR3 bases: TGCGCCAGCAGCCCCCAAGGGACGGAGGGTGAAAAACTGTTTTTT. V is TRBV5-1 and J is TRBJ1-4; D possibly corresponds to TRBD1 (5 bases). Trimming cost V 4 bases and J 7 bases, with 17 bases left between them. This CDR3 has 15 residues. Germline V gives CDR1 SGHRS, CDR2 YFSETQ.

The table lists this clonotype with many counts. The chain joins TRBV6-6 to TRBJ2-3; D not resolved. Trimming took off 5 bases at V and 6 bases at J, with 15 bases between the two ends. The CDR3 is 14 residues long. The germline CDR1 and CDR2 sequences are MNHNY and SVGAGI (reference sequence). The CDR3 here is CASSDIRPPDTQYF. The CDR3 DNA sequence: TGTGCCAGCAGTGACATCCGACCGCCGGATACGCAGTATTTT.

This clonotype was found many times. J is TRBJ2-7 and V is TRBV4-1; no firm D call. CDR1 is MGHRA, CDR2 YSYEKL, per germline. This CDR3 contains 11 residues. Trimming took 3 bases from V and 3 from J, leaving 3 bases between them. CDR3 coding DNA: TGCGCCAGCAGCCAGAACTACGAGCAGTACTTC. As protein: CASSQNYEQYF.

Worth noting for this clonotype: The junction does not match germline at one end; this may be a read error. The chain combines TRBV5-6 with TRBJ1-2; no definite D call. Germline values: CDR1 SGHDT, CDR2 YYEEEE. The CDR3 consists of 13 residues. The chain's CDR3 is CASSFGVGNGYTF. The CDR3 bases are TGTGCCAGTAGCTTCGGGGTAGGGAATGGCTACACCTTC. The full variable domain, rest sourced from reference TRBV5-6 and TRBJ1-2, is DAGVTQSPTHLIKTRGQQVTLRCSPKSGHDTVSWYQQALGQGPQFIFQYYEEEERQRGNFPDRFSGHQFPNYSSELNVNALLLGDSALYLCASSFGVGNGYTFGSGTRLTVV.

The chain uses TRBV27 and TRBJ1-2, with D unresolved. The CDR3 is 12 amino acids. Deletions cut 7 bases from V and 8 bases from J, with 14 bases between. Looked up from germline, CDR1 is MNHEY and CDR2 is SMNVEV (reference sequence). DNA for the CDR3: TGTGCCAGCATGGCCGAGCCTCGGGGCTACACCTTC. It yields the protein CASMAEPRGYTF.

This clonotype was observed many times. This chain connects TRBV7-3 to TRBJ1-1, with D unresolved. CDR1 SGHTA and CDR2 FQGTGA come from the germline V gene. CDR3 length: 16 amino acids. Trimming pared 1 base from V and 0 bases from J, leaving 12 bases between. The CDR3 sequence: CASSLNSGGLNTEAFF. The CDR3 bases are TGTGCCAGCAGCTTAAATAGCGGCGGGTTGAACACTGAAGCTTTCTTT.

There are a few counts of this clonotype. The CDR3 loop reads CASSKGLAGHTDTQYF. The CDR3 coding sequence is TGTGCCAGCAGTAAAGGACTAGCGGGGCACACAGATACGCAGTATTTT. The chain is built from TRBV6-2 or TRBV6-3 and TRBJ2-3; TRBD2 aligns across 12 bases. Germline V gene sequence: CDR1 MNHEY, CDR2 SVGEGT. Losses at the gene ends were 5 bases for V and 2 bases for J; bases not matched to a gene: 5. CDR3 length equals 16 residues.

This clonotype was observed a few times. Here the CDR3 DNA reads TGCAGTGCCAACGACCTATCATACAATGAGCAGTTCTTC. Translating it yields CSANDLSYNEQFF. The chain uses TRBV20-1 and TRBJ2-1, with unresolved D. The CDR3 length is 13 residues. Trimming left V 6 bases short and J 4 bases short, with 13 bases between. CDR1 is DFQATT and CDR2 is SNEGSKA in the germline V gene (reference sequence).

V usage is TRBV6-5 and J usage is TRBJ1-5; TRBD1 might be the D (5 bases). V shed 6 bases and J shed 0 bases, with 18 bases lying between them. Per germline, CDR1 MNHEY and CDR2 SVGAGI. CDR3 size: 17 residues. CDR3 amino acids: CASRPRVSTFSNQPQHF. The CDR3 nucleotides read TGTGCCAGCAGACCCAGGGTCTCAACGTTTAGCAATCAGCCCCAGCATTTT.

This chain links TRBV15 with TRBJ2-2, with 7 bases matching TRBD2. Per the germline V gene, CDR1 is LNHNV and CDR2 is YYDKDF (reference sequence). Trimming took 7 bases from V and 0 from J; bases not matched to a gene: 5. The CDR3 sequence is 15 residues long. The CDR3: CATTPGGTNTGELFF. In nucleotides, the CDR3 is TGTGCCACCACTCCGGGGGGAACGAACACCGGGGAGCTGTTTTTT. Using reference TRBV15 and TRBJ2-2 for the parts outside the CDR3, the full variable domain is DAMVIQNPRYQVTQFGKPVTLSCSQTLNHNVMYWYQQKSSQAPKLLFHYYDKDFNNEADTPDNFQSRRPNTSFCFLDIRSPGLGDTAMYLCATTPGGTNTGELFFGEGSRLTVL.

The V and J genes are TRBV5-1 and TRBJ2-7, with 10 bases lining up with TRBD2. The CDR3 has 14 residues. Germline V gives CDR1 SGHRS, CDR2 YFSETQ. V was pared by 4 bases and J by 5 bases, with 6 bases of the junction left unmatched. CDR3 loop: CASSQPGLANEQYF. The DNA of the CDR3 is TGCGCCAGCAGCCAACCGGGACTAGCGAACGAGCAGTACTTC.